Listed below are T cell receptor beta chains from one sample, sequenced in a study of cytomegalovirus exposure and HLA in healthy donors. Clones were read by immunoSEQ multiplex PCR, and TCRdb kept only the in-frame ones, dropping some. This table holds more than 150,000 clones, around 84% found once. Sequenced sample: PBMCs. The receptors come from a woman between 45 and 65 years old in good health and CMV-seropositive. Each CDR3 is given with its conserved first and last residue. D genes are given only for firm matches. Some rows have no size entry. The others give once, few or many, or a class for an expanded clone.

. | . | TRBJ2-1 | TRBV5-1 | CASSSSYGNEQFF | TGCGCCAGCAGCTCGTCCTACGGCAATGAGCAGTTCTTC
. | TRBD1 | TRBJ2-5 | TRBV7-3 | CASSVQGGQETQYF | TGTGCCAGCAGCGTACAGGGGGGCCAAGAGACCCAGTACTTC
. | . | TRBJ1-6 | TRBV7-2 | CASSPQGRSSYNSPLHF | TGTGCCAGCAGCCCCCAGGGCCGGAGCTCCTATAATTCACCCCTCCACTTT
. | . | TRBJ1-1 | TRBV5-5 | CASSFSLIEAFF | TGTGCCAGCAGCTTTAGCCTAATAGAAGCTTTCTTT
. | TRBD2 | TRBJ2-5 | TRBV7-2 | CASSLAPGGGKETQYF | TGTGCCAGCAGCTTAGCCCCAGGCGGGGGGAAAGAGACCCAGTACTTC
. | . | TRBJ1-1 | TRBV28 | CASSPARVNTEAFF | TGTGCCAGCAGTCCCGCCCGCGTGAACACTGAAGCTTTCTTT
. | . | TRBJ2-1 | TRBV5-1 | CASSYQPTNNEQFF | TGCGCCAGCAGCTACCAACCTACCAACAATGAGCAGTTCTTC
. | . | TRBJ1-6 | TRBV5-4 | CASSSSGGRAYNSPLHF | TGTGCCAGCAGCTCCAGCGGGGGAAGGGCCTATAATTCACCCCTCCACTTT
. | . | TRBJ2-2 | TRBV18 | CASSPNLQSNTGELFF | TGTGCCAGCTCACCGAATTTACAGTCGAACACCGGGGAGCTGTTTTTT
. | . | TRBJ1-1 | TRBV5-1 | CASSLDLLPIRTEAFF | TGCGCCAGCAGCTTGGACCTACTTCCGATCCGCACTGAAGCTTTCTTT
few | . | TRBJ1-5 | TRBV27 | CASSGLNQPQHF | TGTGCCAGCAGCGGACTAAATCAGCCCCAGCATTTT
. | . | TRBJ2-3 | TRBV12-5 | CASGSRDTQYF | TGTGCTAGTGGTTCTCGAGATACGCAGTATTTT
. | TRBD1 | TRBJ2-1 | TRBV4-1 | CASRANRGLYNEQFF | TGTGCCAGCAGAGCGAACAGGGGGCTCTACAATGAGCAGTTCTTC
. | . | TRBJ2-7 | TRBV11-2 | CASSPRGGRSYEQYF | TGTGCCAGCAGCCCCAGGGGTGGAAGGTCCTACGAGCAGTACTTC
. | TRBD2 | TRBJ2-2 | TRBV7-3 | CASSHRSGDGELFF | TGTGCCAGCAGCCATAGGAGCGGGGATGGGGAGCTGTTTTTT
. | . | TRBJ2-7 | TRBV5-6 | CASSLRGAGYEQYF | TGTGCCAGCAGCTTGCGGGGGGCAGGGTACGAGCAGTACTTC
. | TRBD1 | TRBJ1-5 | TRBV6-9 | CASSIRQGEGYSNQPQHF | TGTGCCAGCAGTATCCGACAGGGTGAAGGATATAGCAATCAGCCCCAGCATTTT
once | TRBD1 | TRBJ2-7 | TRBV6-1 | CASSELRDSSLEQYF | TGTGCCAGCAGTGAACTCCGGGACAGCTCCCTCGAGCAGTACTTC
. | . | TRBJ2-7 | TRBV5-4 | CASSSYTSLGDEQYF | TGTGCCAGCAGCTCCTACACTAGTTTGGGAGACGAGCAGTACTTC
. | TRBD2 | TRBJ2-1 | TRBV9 | CASSASGGQGSEQFF | TGTGCCAGCAGCGCTAGCGGGGGGCAGGGTAGTGAGCAGTTCTTC
. | TRBD1 | TRBJ1-2 | TRBV2 | CASTGTGARGYTF | TGTGCCAGCACCGGGACAGGGGCCCGGGGCTACACCTTC
. | . | TRBJ2-7 | TRBV30 | CAWRPTSSYEQYF | TGTGCCTGGAGACCCACAAGCTCCTACGAGCAGTACTTC
. | TRBD2 | TRBJ2-5 | TRBV5-1 | CASSGTSRETQYF | TGCGCCAGCAGCGGGACTAGCAGAGAGACCCAGTACTTC
. | . | TRBJ2-2 | TRBV7-8 | CASNTRRIAEMTPTNTGELFF | TGTGCCAGCAATACCAGGAGAATAGCGGAGATGACCCCAACGAACACCGGGGAGCTGTTTTTT
once | TRBD1 | TRBJ1-2 | TRBV6-1 | CASSTQGAYGYTF | TGTGCCAGCAGTACACAGGGGGCCTATGGCTACACCTTC
. | TRBD2 | TRBJ2-1 | TRBV15 | CATSSLTSGGYNEQFF | TGTGCCACCAGCAGCCTGACTAGCGGGGGATACAATGAGCAGTTCTTC
. | . | TRBJ1-1 | TRBV7-9 | CASSSNQGLTEAFF | TGTGCCAGCAGCTCTAACCAGGGTCTTACTGAAGCTTTCTTT
. | . | TRBJ1-2 | TRBV19 | CASSIQGRVLGYTF | TGTGCCAGTAGTATTCAGGGGCGGGTGCTTGGCTACACCTTC
. | . | TRBJ1-1 | TRBV6-5 | CASSYPTGGAFF | TGTGCCAGCAGTTACCCGACAGGTGGAGCTTTCTTT
. | TRBD2 | TRBJ2-5 | TRBV7-6 | CASSPGTSGQETQYF | TGTGCCAGCAGCCCGGGGACTAGCGGGCAAGAGACCCAGTACTTC
few | TRBD2 | TRBJ2-5 | TRBV5-1 | CASSSTSGVETQYF | TGCGCCAGCAGCTCCACTAGCGGGGTAGAGACCCAGTACTTC
once | . | TRBJ1-2 | TRBV6-6 | CASSARVDYGYTF | TGTGCCAGCAGTGCGAGGGTTGACTATGGCTACACCTTC
. | TRBD1 | TRBJ2-2 | TRBV12-5 | CASGPPGTGNTGELFF | TGTGCTAGTGGTCCCCCCGGGACAGGGAACACCGGGGAGCTGTTTTTT
. | . | TRBJ1-2 | TRBV13 | CASSLGQGNYGYTF | TGTGCCAGCAGCTTAGGACAGGGAAACTATGGCTACACCTTC
. | TRBD1 | TRBJ1-5 | TRBV6-1 | CASSAPGGLGNQPQHF | TGTGCCAGCAGTGCCCCAGGGGGCCTCGGCAATCAGCCCCAGCATTTT
. | TRBD2 | TRBJ2-5 | TRBV7-2 | CASSLVSSGPGGETQYF | TGTGCCAGCAGCTTAGTATCTAGCGGGCCTGGGGGGGAGACCCAGTACTTC
. | . | TRBJ2-7 | TRBV6-1 | CASSERSETYEQYF | TGTGCCAGCAGTGAAAGGAGCGAAACCTACGAGCAGTACTTC
. | TRBD1 | TRBJ2-2 | TRBV7-2 | CASSPDRGFTGELFF | TGTGCCAGCAGCCCGGACAGGGGGTTCACCGGGGAGCTGTTTTTT
. | . | TRBJ1-2 | TRBV6-6 | CASMLDPQSANYGYTF | TGTGCCAGCATGCTTGACCCACAGTCGGCTAACTATGGCTACACCTTC
. | TRBD1 | TRBJ1-3 | TRBV30 | CAWSGTGSIISGNTIYF | TGTGCCTGGAGTGGGACAGGATCAATCATCTCTGGAAACACCATATATTTT
. | TRBD1 | TRBJ1-1 | TRBV14 | CASSRRGLGTEAFF | TGTGCCAGCAGCCGCAGGGGGCTGGGCACTGAAGCTTTCTTT
. | . | TRBJ1-6 | TRBV14 | CASSQRGGGSPLHF | TGTGCCAGCAGCCAAAGAGGGGGGGGCTCACCCCTCCACTTT
. | . | TRBJ1-2 | TRBV19 | CASADRRDYGYTF | TGTGCCAGTGCTGACCGGCGGGACTATGGCTACACCTTC
. | . | TRBJ2-1 | TRBV29-1 | CSVDREGREQFF | TGCAGCGTTGACAGGGAAGGTCGTGAGCAGTTCTTC